This T cell receptor beta chain was documented in a study of cytotoxic CD8 clonotypes in ibrutinib-treated CLL. For the study at large: Each sample contained, on average, roughly 280,000 productive templates and 94,000 or so productive rearrangements.

Worth noting for this clone: Its antigen remains unidentified.

CDR1 and CDR2 (germline): MNHEY, SMNVEV (reference sequence). The CDR3 extends over 18 amino acids. Trimming at V came to 1 base and at J to 0 bases, leaving 6 bases not matched to a gene. Study-wide results and caveats: Clonality went higher at ibrutinib response and then dropped back toward baseline at progression.

The repertoire was sequenced with immunoSEQ multiplex PCR; TCRdb's copy has only in-frame clones and lacks some. The table shows around 250,000 clones, with 70% occurring only once. The chain carries TRBV27 and TRBJ2-7; 13 bases map to TRBD2. The material sequenced was PBMCs, taken after 24 months of ibrutinib treatment. The clonotype comes from a human donor with chronic lymphocytic leukemia. CDR3 sequence: CASSLFLTSGRTSYEQYF. DNA for the CDR3: TGTGCCAGCAGTTTATTCTTGACTAGCGGGAGGACCTCCTACGAGCAGTACTTC.